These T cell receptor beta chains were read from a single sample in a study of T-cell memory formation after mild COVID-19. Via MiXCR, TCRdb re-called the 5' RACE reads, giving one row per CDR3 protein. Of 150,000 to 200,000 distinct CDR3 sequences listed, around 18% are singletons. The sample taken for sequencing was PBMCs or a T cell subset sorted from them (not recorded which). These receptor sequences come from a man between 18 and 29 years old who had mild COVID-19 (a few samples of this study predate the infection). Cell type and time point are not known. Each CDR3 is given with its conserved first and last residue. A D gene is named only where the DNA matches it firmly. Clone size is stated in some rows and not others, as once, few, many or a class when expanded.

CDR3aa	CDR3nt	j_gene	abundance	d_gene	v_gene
CASSYFQDRTEAFF	TGTGCCAGCAGTTACTTCCAAGACCGCACTGAAGCTTTCTTT	TRBJ1-1	few	-	TRBV6-5
CASSQTIGDTEAFF	TGCGCCAGCAGCCAAACAATCGGGGACACTGAAGCTTTCTTT	TRBJ1-1	few	-	TRBV4-3
CASSFRSGGNQPQHF	TGTGCCAGCAGTTTTAGGTCAGGGGGCAATCAGCCCCAGCATTTT	TRBJ1-5	few	-	TRBV12-3/TRBV12-4
CSASNPGQGDGYTF	TGCAGTGCTTCAAATCCGGGACAGGGGGATGGCTACACCTTC	TRBJ1-2	-	TRBD1	TRBV20-1
CASSQHSSYEQYF	TGTGCCAGCAGCCAGCATTCATCCTACGAGCAGTACTTC	TRBJ2-7	-	-	TRBV3-1
CASSLMGTSGGRETQYF	TGTGCCAGCAGCTTAATGGGGACTAGCGGGGGCCGCGAGACCCAGTACTTC	TRBJ2-5	-	TRBD2	TRBV7-2
CASSLEGGSPLHF	TGTGCCAGCAGCTTGGAAGGGGGTTCACCCCTCCACTTT	TRBJ1-6	-	-	TRBV5-5
CASSTVSGSDTQYF	TGTGCCAGCAGCACCGTATCTGGATCGGATACGCAGTATTTT	TRBJ2-3	few	-	TRBV11-2
CASRALGMGNTEAFF	TGTGCCAGCAGAGCGCTGGGTATGGGGAACACTGAAGCTTTCTTT	TRBJ1-1	few	-	TRBV21-1
CASSYSRKAQNTEAFF	TGTGCCAGCAGTTACTCGCGGAAGGCCCAGAACACTGAAGCTTTCTTT	TRBJ1-1	-	-	TRBV6-2/TRBV6-3